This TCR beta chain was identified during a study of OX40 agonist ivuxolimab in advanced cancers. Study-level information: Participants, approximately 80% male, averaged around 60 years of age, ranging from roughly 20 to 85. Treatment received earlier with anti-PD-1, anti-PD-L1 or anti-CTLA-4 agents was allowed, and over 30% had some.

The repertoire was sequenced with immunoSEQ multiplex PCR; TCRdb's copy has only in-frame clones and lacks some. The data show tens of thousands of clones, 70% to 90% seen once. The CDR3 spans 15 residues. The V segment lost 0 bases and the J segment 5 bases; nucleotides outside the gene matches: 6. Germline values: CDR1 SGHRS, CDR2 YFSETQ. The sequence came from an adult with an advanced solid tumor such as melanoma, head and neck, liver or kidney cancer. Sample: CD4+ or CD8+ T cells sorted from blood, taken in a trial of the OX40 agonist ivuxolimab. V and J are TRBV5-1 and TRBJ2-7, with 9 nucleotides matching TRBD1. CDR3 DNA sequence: TGCGCCAGCAGCTTGGCCGGGACAGGGACCAACGAGCAGTACTTC. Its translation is CASSLAGTGTNEQYF.